The clone carrying this TCR beta chain was detected once. Sequencing was performed with immunoSEQ multiplex PCR; in TCRdb, only in-frame clones are kept and a portion is missing. The data contain roughly 69,000 clones, about 90% of them singletons. The length of the CDR3 is 16 residues. V lost 2 bases to trimming and J lost 7 bases; unmatched junction nucleotides: 11. Germline-derived CDR1 and CDR2 are SGHVS and FQNEAQ. This sample stems from a study of blood T cell repertoires in COVID-19. Overall study context: COVID-19 samples collected from the United States, Italy and Spain covered acute and convalescent phases.

This rearrangement joins TRBV7-8 to TRBJ2-1; 7 bases are shared with TRBD1. The specimen was peripheral blood. This TCR was sampled from a human donor in a cohort sampled during active COVID-19. CDR3 sequence reads: CASSLSARDRANEQFF. The DNA for the CDR3 is TGTGCCAGCAGCTTAAGCGCCCGAGACAGGGCGAATGAGCAGTTCTTC.